The TCR beta chain described here comes from a study of blood T cell repertoires in COVID-19. Whole-study context: The United States, Italy and Spain were the sources of the acute and convalescent COVID-19 samples. In each case, the material was cDNA or gDNA derived from T cells, B-cell-depleted T cells, or PBMCs.

Unmatched junction bases numbered 3, after V lost 6 bases and J lost 1 base. The CDR3 is 14 amino acids. The V gene's germline CDR1 is LNHDA and CDR2 SQIVND (reference sequence). Study processing details: Estimates of nucleated cell counts were drawn from the amplification of reference gene primers. The assay was immunoSEQ multiplex PCR, and TCRdb's table has in-frame clones only and misses some. V, J and clone size were drawn from that table, and D and trimming were deduced from the DNA. The sample gives more than 80,000 clones, 75% to 90% of which show up once; over 1.5% is in the top ten. The clonotype originates from a man at least 80 years old with acute or convalescent COVID-19. The source material was peripheral blood. The J gene is TRBJ2-7, the V gene TRBV19; 10 nucleotides line up with TRBD2. The CDR3 nucleotides read TGTGCCAGTAGAGCGGGAGGGGGTTCCTACGAGCAGTACTTC. It is translated as CASRAGGGSYEQYF.